This T cell receptor beta chain was observed in a study of blood T cell repertoires in COVID-19 (dated by TCRdb to the early 2020s). About the study as a whole: Collaborator samples came from the United States, Italy and Spain and covered acute and convalescent phases of COVID-19. The material from the prospective study consisted of cDNA or gDNA derived from T cells, B-cell-depleted T cells, or PBMCs. Subjects who had been exposed to COVID-19, were actively infected with it, or had recovered from it provided the deeply sampled blood TCRbeta repertoires that made up the dataset. The repertoires were released in a freely available public database intended as a resource for research on the immune response to SARS-CoV-2. The samples were drawn from the first 160 participants of the ongoing ImmuneRACE study and from 1,200 or so subjects provided by 6 global collaborators. A de-identified subject ID, COVID-19 status, age in years and sex were almost always included in the sample metadata. Where available, HLA class I and class II types were obtained from metadata supplied by the sample provider rather than from assay-based typing. What the study reported, not specific to this receptor: The amount of clinical and demographic metadata varied by source and participant and was provided uncurated.

The immunoSEQ Assay, a bias-controlled multiplex PCR, was used to amplify TCRbeta CDR3 regions from genomic DNA. As for how the authors treated the data: Within the assay, amplification of reference gene primers was used to estimate how many nucleated cells each sample contained. To quantify the absolute abundance of each unique TCRbeta CDR3 rearrangement, sequence reads were collapsed and filtered. Productive Simpson clonality was computed per sample as the square root of Simpson's diversity index over productive rearrangements. Imported from immuneACCESS, the table was reduced by TCRdb to in-frame sequences with V and J called. These copies leave out some clones; in studies compared against another copy, an unresolved V gene accounts for under half, and the cause of the remainder is not known. V, J and clone size derive from that table, while D and trimming were established from the DNA sequence. The sample has about 210,000 clones on record, roughly four fifths of them singletons. More than 10% of the sample comes from the top ten.

The collaborating institutions used their own protocols to collect whole blood in K2EDTA tubes. For TCRbeta analysis, collaborators shipped samples as frozen whole blood, isolated PBMCs, or DNA extracted from either of those sample types. From cysteine to phenylalanine, the CDR3 is 13 amino acids long. The only DNA kept is the CDR3, 39 bases in frame from the first base. CDR1 and CDR2, per the germline V gene (reference sequence), are SEHNR and FQNEAQ. Germline trimming amounts to 5 bases on V and 6 bases on J, with 5 as the count of junction bases outside the gene matches. Concerning this clone: What this receptor recognizes is not known. The input lacks base qualities; no much larger clone sits a single base away.

Sequencing was carried out using peripheral blood. This receptor was identified in a woman between 40 and 50 years old with acute or convalescent COVID-19. The receptor chain draws on TRBV7-9 and TRBJ2-7; 9 middle bases align to TRBD1. CDR3 protein: CASSLDRGAEQYF. Read as DNA, the sequence is TGTGCCAGCAGCCTAGACAGGGGGGCCGAGCAGTACTTC.